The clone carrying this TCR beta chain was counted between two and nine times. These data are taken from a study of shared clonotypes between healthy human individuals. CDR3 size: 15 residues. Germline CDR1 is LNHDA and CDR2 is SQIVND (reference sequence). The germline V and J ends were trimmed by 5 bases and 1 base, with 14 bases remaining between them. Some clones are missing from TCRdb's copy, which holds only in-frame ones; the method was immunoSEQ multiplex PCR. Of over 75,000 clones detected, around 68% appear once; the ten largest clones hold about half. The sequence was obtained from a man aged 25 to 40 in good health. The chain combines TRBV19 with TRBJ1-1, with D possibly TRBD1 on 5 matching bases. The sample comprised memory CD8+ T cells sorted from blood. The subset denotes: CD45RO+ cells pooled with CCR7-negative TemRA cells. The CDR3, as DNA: TGTGCCAGTAGTGCCCGACAGTGGGGGAACACTGAAGCTTTCTTT. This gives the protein CASSARQWGNTEAFF.